This record covers a single T cell receptor (beta chain). Antigen: not known. This sample is drawn from a study of Ad26.COV2.S vaccination and SARS-CoV-2 variants. Study results and limitations: Reportedly, after vaccination the spike-specific CD8+ and CD4+ T cell responses displayed substantial breadth. Total T cell responses were possibly underestimated by TCR breadth and depth analyses. Relative to placebo recipients, vaccine recipients exhibited elevated spike-specific TCR breadth.

This CDR3 is built from 16 residues. Germline assignment: CDR1 LGHDT and CDR2 YNNKEL (reference sequence). The V end lost 0 bases, the J end lost 10 bases, and 19 bases lay between the germline ends. Clones were sequenced by immunoSEQ multiplex PCR, and TCRdb holds only the in-frame ones, with some missing. The sample contains approximately 400,000 clones, approximately 90% of which appear only once. This rearrangement joins TRBV3-1 (or the pseudogene TRBV3-2) to TRBJ2-1, with D possibly being TRBD2 (6 bases). The sequenced sample was peripheral blood, obtained after recovery from COVID-19. The source is a human donor who had recovered from COVID-19. The CDR3 is CASSQDTQLASGEQFF. The CDR3 DNA is TGTGCCAGCAGCCAAGATACCCAACTAGCTTCTGGGGAGCAGTTCTTC.